This is a list of T cell receptor beta chains from one sample in a study of cytomegalovirus exposure and HLA in healthy donors. Sequencing was performed with immunoSEQ multiplex PCR; in TCRdb, only in-frame clones are kept and a portion is missing. Altogether under 95,000 clones are present, around three quarters being singletons, with the ten largest covering more than 5%. Material: PBMCs. These receptors were taken from a man between 25 and 39 years old in good health and CMV-seropositive. Both conserved end residues are part of each CDR3. D genes are given only for firm matches. Not all rows give a size; the values are once, few, many and, for expanded clones, a class.

j_call v_call d_call clone_size cdr3_aa cdr3_nt
TRBJ2-7 TRBV29-1 - - CSVEGAAYEQYF TGCAGCGTTGAAGGGGCAGCCTACGAGCAGTACTTC
TRBJ2-1 TRBV18 - - CASSPSQTGSQFF TGTGCCAGCTCACCAAGTCAGACGGGGTCACAGTTCTTC
TRBJ1-5 TRBV6-6 - - CATTGGPNQPQHF TGTGCCACAACGGGGGGGCCCAATCAGCCCCAGCATTTT
TRBJ1-2 TRBV5-1 TRBD1 - CASSRTGGQRHGYTF TGCGCCAGCAGCCGGACAGGGGGCCAACGGCATGGCTACACCTTC
TRBJ1-3 TRBV4-1 - - CASSQWGGAGNTIYF TGCGCCAGCAGCCAGTGGGGAGGCGCTGGAAACACCATATATTTT
TRBJ1-2 TRBV4-2 TRBD1 few CASSQATRQGLDGYTF TGTGCCAGCAGCCAGGCTACGCGACAGGGCCTAGATGGCTACACCTTC
TRBJ2-1 TRBV29-1 TRBD1 once CSVDGRTGTHEQFF TGCAGCGTTGACGGAAGGACAGGGACTCATGAGCAGTTCTTC
TRBJ1-6 TRBV28 - - CASSFREVNSPLHF TGTGCCAGCAGTTTTCGGGAGGTTAATTCACCCCTCCACTTT
TRBJ2-4 TRBV15 TRBD1 - CATSRADGQGRAKNIQYF TGTGCCACCAGCAGAGCCGACGGACAGGGGAGAGCCAAAAACATTCAGTACTTC
TRBJ1-1 TRBV7-2 TRBD1 - CASSPDRGAEAFF TGTGCCAGCAGCCCAGACAGGGGCGCTGAAGCTTTCTTT
TRBJ2-1 TRBV6-4 TRBD2 - CASSPELGGSGGNEQFF TGTGCCAGCAGCCCTGAGCTCGGCGGGAGTGGCGGGAATGAGCAGTTCTTC
TRBJ2-5 TRBV5-1 TRBD2 - CASSASGGRETQYF TGCGCCAGCAGTGCGAGCGGGGGACGCGAGACCCAGTACTTC
TRBJ2-7 TRBV10-3 TRBD2 few CAISESILAGYEQYF TGTGCCATCAGTGAGTCAATACTAGCGGGCTACGAGCAGTACTTC
TRBJ2-1 TRBV27 TRBD1 - CASRPGQGAGYNEQFF TGTGCCAGCAGGCCGGGACAGGGGGCTGGCTACAATGAGCAGTTCTTC
TRBJ1-6 TRBV9 - few CASSPRDNSPLHF TGTGCCAGCAGCCCCCGGGATAATTCACCCCTCCACTTT
TRBJ2-7 TRBV7-9 TRBD1 - CASSRDRGYEQYF TGTGCCAGCAGCCGGGACAGGGGCTACGAGCAGTACTTC
TRBJ1-5 TRBV19 - - CASFPGRGNQPQHF TGTGCCAGTTTCCCCGGGAGGGGTAATCAGCCCCAGCATTTT
TRBJ2-5 TRBV6-1 TRBD2 medium-sized CASSSFSGGQETQYF TGTGCCAGCAGCTCCTTTAGCGGGGGGCAAGAGACCCAGTACTTC
TRBJ2-3 TRBV7-3 TRBD2 - CASSLAGGTDTQYF TGTGCCAGCAGCTTAGCGGGGGGCACAGATACGCAGTATTTT
TRBJ2-7 TRBV7-2 TRBD2 - CASSLEGPTSGSSYEQYF TGTGCCAGCAGCTTAGAGGGGCCTACTAGCGGGAGCTCCTACGAGCAGTACTTC
TRBJ1-1 TRBV7-9 TRBD1 once CASSSGQQNTEAFF TGTGCCAGCAGCTCGGGACAGCAGAACACTGAAGCTTTCTTT
TRBJ1-4 TRBV7-6 - few CASSPQDRGKLFF TGTGCCAGCAGCCCCCAGGACAGAGGGAAACTGTTTTTT
TRBJ1-1 TRBV11-1 - - CASSLEAGTEAFF TGTGCCAGCAGCTTAGAGGCGGGAACTGAAGCTTTCTTT
TRBJ2-3 TRBV5-1 TRBD2 - CASSQGVLAGVTDTQYF TGCGCCAGCAGCCAGGGCGTCCTAGCGGGGGTCACAGATACGCAGTATTTT
TRBJ2-1 TRBV29-1 TRBD2 - CSVDMAGGGSYNEQFF TGCAGCGTTGATATGGCGGGAGGGGGATCCTACAATGAGCAGTTCTTC
TRBJ1-2 TRBV5-1 - - CASSATANLLDGYTF TGCGCCAGCAGCGCGACAGCTAACCTCTTGGATGGCTACACCTTC
TRBJ1-5 TRBV19 - - CASSSHLGSNQPQHF TGTGCCAGTAGTTCGCACCTGGGGAGTAATCAGCCCCAGCATTTT
TRBJ2-2 TRBV6-4 - few CASSDSTNTGELFF TGTGCCAGCAGTGACTCGACTAACACCGGGGAGCTGTTTTTT
TRBJ2-1 TRBV6-1 - - CASSEAGGRYNEQFF TGTGCCAGCAGTGAAGCAGGCGGTCGCTACAATGAGCAGTTCTTC
TRBJ2-5 TRBV5-3 TRBD1 once CARSPDRGKEYF TGTGCCAGAAGCCCGGACAGGGGAAAGGAGTACTTC
TRBJ2-7 TRBV15 - - CATSLPLRFGYEQYF TGTGCCACCAGCCTACCATTACGGTTTGGCTACGAGCAGTACTTC
TRBJ2-4 TRBV13 TRBD1 - CASSSGQGANIQYF TGTGCCAGCAGCTCTGGACAGGGGGCTAACATTCAGTACTTC
TRBJ2-7 TRBV20-1 - few CSARVLREQYF TGCAGTGCTAGAGTCCTTCGCGAGCAGTACTTC
TRBJ2-7 TRBV27 - - CASSLIPSSPYEQYF TGTGCCAGCAGTTTAATCCCGAGTTCCCCCTACGAGCAGTACTTC
TRBJ1-6 TRBV4-1 - few CASSQVVPGRWNNSPLHF TGCGCCAGCAGCCAAGTTGTCCCAGGGAGGTGGAATAATTCACCCCTCCACTTT
TRBJ1-3 TRBV11-2 - - CASSLKLSGNTIYF TGTGCCAGCAGCTTAAAACTCTCTGGAAACACCATATATTTT
TRBJ2-7 TRBV6-1 TRBD1 - CASSESTGTGWIEQYF TGTGCCAGCAGTGAATCCACTGGGACAGGTTGGATCGAGCAGTACTTC
TRBJ1-3 TRBV4-1 TRBD1 once CASSPRIVGQGAISGNTIYF TGCGCCAGCAGCCCCCGAATCGTTGGACAGGGGGCGATCTCTGGAAACACCATATATTTT
TRBJ1-1 TRBV7-8 TRBD1 - CASSPLVQGGTEAFF TGTGCCAGCAGCCCGCTGGTCCAGGGGGGCACTGAAGCTTTCTTT
TRBJ2-1 TRBV5-4 - few CASSLAPLGYNEQFF TGTGCCAGCAGCTTGGCCCCGCTAGGCTACAATGAGCAGTTCTTC
TRBJ2-7 TRBV28 - - CASSFNPTRQATYEQYF TGTGCCAGCAGTTTTAACCCCACCAGACAGGCAACCTACGAGCAGTACTTC
TRBJ2-1 TRBV18 - few CASSPYRGAYNEQFF TGTGCCAGCTCACCCTACCGCGGGGCCTACAATGAGCAGTTCTTC